This T cell receptor (beta chain) was sequenced during a study of OX40 agonist ivuxolimab in advanced cancers. Regarding the research as a whole: Ivuxolimab was an agonistic, fully human IgG2 monoclonal antibody directed against OX40 (CD134), a costimulatory receptor. The dose-escalation cohort was over 70% male with a mean age of about 58 years, ranging from about 20 to 85. The monotherapy dose-escalation portion (N of about 52 patients) of the phase I ivuxolimab trial is reported in the paper. The point of sequencing TCRbeta in the periphery was to test whether ivuxolimab changed TCR sequence diversity and drove clonal T-cell expansion. Three dose-escalation patients achieved partial responses, one with hepatocellular carcinoma and two with cutaneous melanoma. Of the approximately 53 patients in dose escalation, approximately 20 had hepatocellular carcinoma, roughly 15 had melanoma, 9 had renal cell carcinoma and 9 had head and neck cancer. Patients were allowed to have had prior anti-PD-1, anti-PD-L1 or anti-CTLA-4 therapy, and approximately 43% of the dose-escalation patients had previously received checkpoint inhibitors. Intravenous ivuxolimab was administered to patients every 2 weeks at six dose levels: 0.01, 0.1, 0.3, 1.5, 3 and 10 mg/kg. General findings and caveats noted by the study authors: After ivuxolimab, more expanded clones were found on average in CD8+ T cells than in CD4+ T cells. Low levels of normalized T-cell clonal expansion were also seen in some patients who did not respond. In the 0.1-3.0 mg/kg groups, partial responders were among the patients with the lowest normalized peripheral clonal expansion, particularly in CD8+ T cells. At doses from 0.1 to 3.0 mg/kg, clonal expansion was seen in both CD4+ and CD8+ blood T cells between baseline and week 6. Which antigens the clonally expanded peripheral T cells were specific for was not determined.

Details on this clone: Its antigen specificity is not known. Base-call qualities are not available, and no considerably larger clone is one nucleotide away.

The germline V gene provides CDR1 SGHVS and CDR2 FQNEAQ. The V end loses 5 bases and the J end loses 7 bases, and a stretch of 14 bases separates them. The CDR3 numbers 14 residues from cysteine through phenylalanine. Of the read, only the CDR3 DNA is kept; its 42 bases are in frame from base 1. The trial excluded patients who had a history of autoimmune disease or who were on systemic immunosuppression. Peripheral blood for TCR sequencing was collected from all dose cohorts at baseline, on cycle 4 day 1, and on cycle 7 day 1. The samples were drawn from a first-in-human, open-label, multicenter phase I dose-escalation trial of ivuxolimab. The trial enrolled adults with locally advanced or metastatic head and neck squamous cell, hepatocellular, melanoma or renal cell carcinoma. Before TCR sequencing, CD4+ and CD8+ T cells were separately sorted from peripheral blood. Genomic DNA was extracted from sorted cells for sequencing of the TCRbeta CDR3 region. TCRbeta CDR3 regions were sequenced using the immunoSEQ Assay. The table comes from immuneACCESS by way of TCRdb, which keeps in-frame sequences with V and J called. Part of the clones is missing from these tables; in studies checked, under half for an unresolved V gene and the rest for unknown reasons. In this sample the table shows around 40,000 clones, approximately 83% of which occur a single time. Of the sample, less than 25% is held by the ten largest clones.

The TCR comes from an adult with an advanced solid tumor such as melanoma, head and neck, liver or kidney cancer. The V gene is TRBV7-8 and the J gene is TRBJ2-2; the D call is possibly TRBD1 or TRBD2, each sharing 5 bases. The material sequenced was CD4+ or CD8+ T cells sorted from blood, taken in a trial of the OX40 agonist ivuxolimab. CDR3 region: CASSEGSAIGELFF. The DNA reads TGTGCCAGCAGCGAGGGGTCCGCGATCGGGGAGCTGTTTTTT.